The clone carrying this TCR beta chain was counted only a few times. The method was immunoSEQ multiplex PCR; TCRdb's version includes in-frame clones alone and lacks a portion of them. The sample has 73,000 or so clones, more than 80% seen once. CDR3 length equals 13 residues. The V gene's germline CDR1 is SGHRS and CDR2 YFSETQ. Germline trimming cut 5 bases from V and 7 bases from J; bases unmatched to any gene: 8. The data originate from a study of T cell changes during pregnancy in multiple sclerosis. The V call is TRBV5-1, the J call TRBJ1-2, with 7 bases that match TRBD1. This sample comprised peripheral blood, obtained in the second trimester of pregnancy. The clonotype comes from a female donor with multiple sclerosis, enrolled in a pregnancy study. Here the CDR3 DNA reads TGCGCCAGCAGGTTAGGGGGCATTCCTGGCTACACCTTC. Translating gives CASRLGGIPGYTF.